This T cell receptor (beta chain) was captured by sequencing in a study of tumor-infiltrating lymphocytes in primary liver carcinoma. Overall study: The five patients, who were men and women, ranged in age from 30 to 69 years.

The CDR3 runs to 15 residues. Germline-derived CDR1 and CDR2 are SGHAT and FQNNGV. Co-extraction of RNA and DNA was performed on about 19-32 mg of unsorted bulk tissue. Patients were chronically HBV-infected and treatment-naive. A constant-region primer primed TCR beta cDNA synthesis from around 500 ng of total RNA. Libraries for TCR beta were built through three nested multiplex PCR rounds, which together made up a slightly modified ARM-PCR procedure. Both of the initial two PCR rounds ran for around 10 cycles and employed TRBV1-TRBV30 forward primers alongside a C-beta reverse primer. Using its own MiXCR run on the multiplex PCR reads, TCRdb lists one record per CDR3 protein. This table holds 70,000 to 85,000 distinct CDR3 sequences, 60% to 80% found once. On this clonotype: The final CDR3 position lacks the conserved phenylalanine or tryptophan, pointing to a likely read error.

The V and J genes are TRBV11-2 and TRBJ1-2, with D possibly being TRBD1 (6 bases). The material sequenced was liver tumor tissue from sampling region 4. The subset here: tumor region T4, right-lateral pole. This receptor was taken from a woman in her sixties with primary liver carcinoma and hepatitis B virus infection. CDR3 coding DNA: TGTGCCAGTAGCTTAGAGGGGGGCAGTGGCGGTGGCTACACCCTC. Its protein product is CASSLEGGSGGGYTL.